This T cell receptor beta chain comes out of a study of radiotherapy plus CTLA-4 blockade in lung cancer. Study information: Objective responses arose in 15% to 20% of patients, and under 40% experienced disease control. General study findings and limits: Blood saw expansion of tumor-derived TCR clones after radiotherapy plus ipilimumab. Alongside interferon-beta, early blood T cell clone dynamics were reportedly the best predictor of response.

Germline CDR1 is SGHNT and CDR2 is YENEEA. The V end was cut by 5 bases, the J end by 0 bases, with 8 bases between. The CDR3 runs to 15 residues. Profiling relied on immunoSEQ multiplex PCR, and the TCRdb table lists in-frame clones only, not all of them. The sample yields 70,000 to 90,000 clones, more than 75% seen once. On this clone: No antigen is known for it.

The J gene is TRBJ2-6, the V gene TRBV11-3; D not resolved. This TCR came from a human donor with non-small cell lung cancer who had a complete response to radiotherapy plus ipilimumab. The source was peripheral blood, collected from a patient treated with radiotherapy plus ipilimumab. The CDR3 is CASSAAASGANVLTF. For the CDR3, the DNA is TGTGCCAGCAGCGCGGCGGCCTCTGGGGCCAACGTCCTGACTTTC. The complete variable domain, with remaining parts taken from reference TRBV11-3 and TRBJ2-6, reads EAGVVQSPRYKIIEKKQPVAFWCNPISGHNTLYWYLQNLGQGPELLIRYENEEAVDDSQLPKDRFSAERLKGVDSTLKIQPAELGDSAVYLCASSAAASGANVLTFGAGSRLTVL.